The rows below give T cell receptor beta chains drawn from one sample of a study of low-dose radiotherapy and immunotherapy resistance in tumors. In TCRdb, the reads were re-called with MiXCR into one record per CDR3 protein. The data hold 85,000 to 100,000 distinct CDR3 sequences, with 9.4% observed a single time. The material sequenced was PBMCs, taken before treatment. The receptors derive from a male donor with prostate cancer. Each CDR3 is given with its conserved first and last residue. Each record gives: J gene, D gene, V gene, CDR3 protein. A D gene is named only where the DNA matches it firmly.

TRBJ2-1,NA,TRBV2,CASKGASYNEQFF
TRBJ2-2,NA,TRBV20-1,CSARAGAGGELFF
TRBJ2-1,NA,TRBV20-1,CSAPVAGARLGEQFF
TRBJ2-1,NA,TRBV18,CASSPGSSAYNEQFF
TRBJ2-4,NA,TRBV7-8,CASSLARNRVTYF
TRBJ2-3,NA,TRBV20-1,CSAETGSDTQYF
TRBJ1-5,NA,TRBV20-1,CSAGGAARNQPQHF
TRBJ2-7,NA,TRBV6-2/TRBV6-3,CASSPLGEQYF
TRBJ2-5,NA,TRBV4-3,CASSHDPGETQYF
TRBJ1-2,TRBD1,TRBV4-3,CASSQDWDSNYGYTF
TRBJ2-7,NA,TRBV6-1,CATKDPRHEQYF
TRBJ1-5,TRBD1,TRBV28,CASSLWGQQKQPQHF
TRBJ2-1,TRBD2,TRBV24-1,CATSDSTSGVSYNEQFF
TRBJ1-1,NA,TRBV20-1,CSAGLNTEAFF
TRBJ1-1,NA,TRBV30,CAWSDQGFTEAFF
TRBJ2-7,NA,TRBV28,CAITPGGRVYEQYF
TRBJ2-7,TRBD1,TRBV6-6,CASSTGGGGYEQYF
TRBJ1-2,NA,TRBV7-2,CASSSDQNHSPRYRGYTF
TRBJ1-5,NA,TRBV28,CASSATTGLNQPQHF
TRBJ1-5,TRBD1,TRBV2,CASRRGQGASQPQHF
TRBJ2-3,TRBD1,TRBV5-1,CASSLGQSVTDTQYF
TRBJ2-5,TRBD1,TRBV27,CASSLFTGEETQYF
TRBJ1-3,NA,TRBV7-2,CASSYSANYRVVSGNTIYF
TRBJ1-1,TRBD1,TRBV5-1,CASSVQGANTEAFF
TRBJ2-3,TRBD1,TRBV28,CASRDRNTQYF
TRBJ2-1,TRBD2,TRBV10-3,CAISEWTSAYNEQFF
TRBJ2-3,TRBD2,TRBV7-2,CASSIQRDSTDTQYF
TRBJ2-3,NA,TRBV28,CASIRGRSTDTQYF
TRBJ2-1,TRBD2,TRBV7-9,CASSSGLAGTQSQFF
TRBJ2-3,NA,TRBV20-1,CSASFGFTDTQYF
TRBJ1-2,TRBD1,TRBV5-1,CASSLATGGAAWDGYTF
TRBJ1-2,TRBD1,TRBV28,CASSPGTVNYGYTF
TRBJ2-7,NA,TRBV6-6,CASSYPPKFYEQYF